The TCR beta chain described here comes from a study of preoperative IRX-2 immunotherapy in early breast cancer. The assay was immunoSEQ multiplex PCR, and TCRdb's table has in-frame clones only and misses some. Of about 62,000 clones in the sample, around 94% are singletons; the top ten hold roughly 1.5%. The CDR3 spans 15 residues. The germline V gene encodes CDR1 SGHRS and CDR2 YFSETQ. Trimming cost V 5 bases and J 1 base; bases outside gene matches: 6. Specified treatment: preoperative locoregional IRX-2 cytokine immunotherapy. The receptor was isolated from a human donor with breast cancer. V usage is TRBV5-1 and J usage is TRBJ2-7; 10 nucleotides line up with TRBD1. The biological material was taken from a patient treated with IRX-2 immunotherapy. CDR3 nucleotides: TGCGCCAGCAGACCGGGGACAGGGGTTTCCTACGAGCAGTACTTC. It is translated as CASRPGTGVSYEQYF.